The 4 T cell receptor beta chains presented below share a single source sample, sequenced in a study of response to subunit inactivated influenza vaccine. TCRdb re-analysed the RT-PCR reads in MiXCR, keeping a single row per CDR3 protein. The repertoire consists of approximately 290,000 distinct CDR3 sequences, with roughly 22% occurring once and the leading ten covering 9% to 12%. The sample here was PBMCs from blood, taken about 20 months after vaccination. These receptor sequences come from a man aged 50-75 years who received an inactivated influenza vaccine.

This clonotype appeared a few times. The chain carries TRBV12-3 or TRBV12-4 and TRBJ1-5; 9 nucleotides line up with TRBD1. V gave up 10 bases and J gave up 5 bases; unmatched junction bases: 6. The CDR3 sequence is 13 residues long. CDR3 protein: CATGTGLDQPQHF. CDR3 bases: TGTGCCACCGGGACAGGGTTGGATCAGCCCCAGCATTTT.

A note on this clonotype: At one boundary the junction diverges from the germline segment, which might be a read error. The chain joins TRBV24-1 to TRBJ2-5, with 11 bases identical to TRBD1. Germline V CDR1 and CDR2: KGHDR, SFDVKD. This CDR3 is 16 amino acids long. CDR3 amino acids: CATSDLEGTGGETEYF. The CDR3 DNA follows: TGTGCCACCAGTGATTTGGAAGGGACAGGGGGAGAGACCGAGTACTTC.

The chain carries TRBV6-4 and TRBJ1-2; D gene uncertain. The CDR3 covers 13 residues. V lost 3 bases to trimming and J lost 6 bases, with 11 bases between them. From germline, CDR1 is MRHNA and CDR2 SNTAGT. In DNA form, the CDR3 reads TGTGCCAGCAGTGAAGATGGGATTCATGGCTACACCTTC. Amino acid sequence: CASSEDGIHGYTF.

This clonotype was counted between two and nine times. CDR3 amino acids: CASRSEISNQPQHF. In nucleotides, the CDR3 is TGTGCCAGCAGGTCAGAAATTAGCAATCAGCCCCAGCATTTT. The chain is built from TRBV2 and TRBJ1-5; D is uncertain. Germline values: CDR1 SNHLY, CDR2 FYNNEI. V was shortened by 6 bases and J by 0 bases, with 9 bases between the two germline ends. The length of the CDR3 is 14 residues.